This T cell receptor beta chain is drawn from a study of blood T cell repertoires in COVID-19. V was pared by 0 bases and J by 6 bases, with 6 bases of the junction left unmatched. Germline lookup yields CDR1 SGHNT and CDR2 YYREEE (reference sequence). This CDR3 comprises 15 residues. This table comes from immunoSEQ multiplex PCR, and its TCRdb copy is limited to in-frame clones, with some not included. Found here are about 25,000 clones, 80% to 90% of them singletons; the top ten hold 7.5% to 10%. Material for sequencing was peripheral blood. J is TRBJ2-3 and V is TRBV5-4; TRBD2 aligns across 8 bases. This TCR derives from a man in his 70s with acute or convalescent COVID-19. CDR3 amino acids: CASSLVAGGRDTQYF. DNA for the CDR3: TGTGCCAGCAGCTTGGTGGCGGGGGGTCGGGATACGCAGTATTTT.